The 9 T cell receptor beta chains in this list originate from one sample, sequenced in a study of blood T cell repertoires in COVID-19. Only in-frame clones appear in the TCRdb table, and some are missing; sequencing was by immunoSEQ multiplex PCR. The sample shows some 45,000 clones, roughly 87% of them seen only once. Sequencing was carried out using peripheral blood. Source of these receptors: a man aged 60-69 years with active COVID-19.

CDR3 sequence: CASSQRTGGDGNTIYF. The CDR3 DNA sequence: TGCGCCAGCAGCCAACGGACAGGGGGCGATGGAAACACCATATATTTT. V gene TRBV5-1 combines with J gene TRBJ1-3, with 11 positions matching TRBD1. Germline assignment: CDR1 SGHRS and CDR2 YFSETQ. Losses at the gene ends were 4 bases for V and 3 bases for J; bases not matched to a gene: 6. This CDR3 spans 16 amino acids.

This clone was seen once. The chain joins TRBV5-1 to TRBJ2-5; 7 bases line up with TRBD1. CDR1 is SGHRS and CDR2 is YFSETQ in the germline V gene. This CDR3 comprises 15 residues. J gave up 4 bases and V 4 bases, and 10 bases lay outside the gene matches. For the CDR3, the DNA is TGCGCCAGCAGCCCTCTGGCTAGACAGGGAGAGACCCAGTACTTC. Amino acids: CASSPLARQGETQYF.

This chain connects TRBV5-6 to TRBJ1-1, with 10 bases lining up with TRBD1. With V trimmed by 3 bases and J by 4 bases, 9 bases remained unmatched. The CDR3 contains 16 residues. Germline CDR1 reads SGHDT; CDR2 reads YYEEEE. The CDR3 DNA is TGTGCCAGCAGCTACGACAGGGGGCGCGAAGGCACTGAAGCTTTCTTT. Its translation is CASSYDRGREGTEAFF. The whole variable domain, remainder taken from reference TRBV5-6 and TRBJ1-1, is DAGVTQSPTHLIKTRGQQVTLRCSPKSGHDTVSWYQQALGQGPQFIFQYYEEEERQRGNFPDRFSGHQFPNYSSELNVNALLLGDSALYLCASSYDRGREGTEAFFGQGTRLTVV.

This clone was seen a handful of times. Written as DNA, the CDR3 is TGTGCCAGCAGCCAAGAACCGGACAGGGGCCCCTACGAGCAGTACTTC. As protein: CASSQEPDRGPYEQYF. J is TRBJ2-7 and V is TRBV4-2, with TRBD1 matching over 9 bases. Trimming cost V 0 bases and J 2 bases; bases outside gene matches: 5. Germline V gene sequence: CDR1 LGHNA, CDR2 YNFKEQ. The length of the CDR3 is 16 residues.

The chain couples TRBV5-1 to TRBJ1-2; the D gene is possibly TRBD1 (6 bases). Germline values: CDR1 SGHRS, CDR2 YFSETQ. Trimming removed 4 bases from V and 4 bases from J, with 11 bases in between. The CDR3 spans 13 residues. This CDR3 reads CASSTGQRYGYTF. CDR3 nucleotide sequence: TGCGCCAGCAGCACCGGACAGCGCTATGGCTACACCTTC.

This chain uses TRBV29-1 with TRBJ2-1; 8 bases line up with TRBD1. CDR1 is SQVTM, CDR2 ANQGSEA, per germline. V lost 4 bases and J lost 6; bases outside the gene matches: 5. There are 13 residues in the CDR3. The CDR3, as DNA: TGCAGCGTTGTGACAGGGGCGGGCAATGAGCAGTTCTTC. Translated: CSVVTGAGNEQFF.

The V and J genes are TRBV6-5 and TRBJ2-7; D perhaps matches TRBD2 (6 bases). CDR1 and CDR2 (germline): MNHEY, SVGAGI. This CDR3 spans 15 amino acids. With 2 bases removed from V and 2 bases from J, the gap between germline ends came to 13 bases. This CDR3 is CASSYSRGGTYEQYF. The DNA of the CDR3 is TGTGCCAGCAGTTACAGTCGTGGGGGGACCTACGAGCAGTACTTC.

This clone has only one observation. The V call is TRBV5-3, the J call TRBJ2-1; 14 bases fit TRBD2. TRBV5-3 is annotated as an ORF whose role is uncertain. CDR3 length: 17 residues. V lost 3 bases, J lost 11 bases, and 13 bases stayed unmatched. The CDR3 protein is CARSYPPGLAGGRKQFF. CDR3 DNA: TGTGCCAGAAGCTACCCACCCGGACTAGCGGGGGGCCGCAAGCAGTTCTTC.

This chain links TRBV7-9 with TRBJ2-1; no reliable D call. The CDR3 totals 12 residues. Germline CDR1 reads SEHNR; CDR2 reads FQNEAQ (reference sequence). V was pared by 5 bases and J by 5 bases, with 7 bases between. CDR3 loop: CASSRDNNEQFF. CDR3 bases: TGTGCCAGCAGCCGAGATAACAATGAGCAGTTCTTC.